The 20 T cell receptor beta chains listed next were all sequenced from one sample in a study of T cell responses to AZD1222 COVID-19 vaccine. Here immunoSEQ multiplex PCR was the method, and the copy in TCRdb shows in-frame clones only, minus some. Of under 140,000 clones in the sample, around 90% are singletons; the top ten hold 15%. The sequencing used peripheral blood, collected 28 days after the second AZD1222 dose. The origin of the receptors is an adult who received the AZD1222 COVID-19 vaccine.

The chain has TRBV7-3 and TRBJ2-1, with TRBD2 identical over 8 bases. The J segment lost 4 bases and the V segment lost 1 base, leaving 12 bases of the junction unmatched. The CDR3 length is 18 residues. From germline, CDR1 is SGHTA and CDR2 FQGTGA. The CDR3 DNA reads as TGTGCCAGCAGCTTAAGTCGCGGGGGGCCCATTAAGTACAATGAGCAGTTCTTC. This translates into CASSLSRGGPIKYNEQFF.

CDR3 in amino acids: CASSQDRNSGANVLTF. The CDR3 DNA sequence: TGTGCCAGCAGCCAAGATAGAAACTCTGGGGCCAACGTCCTGACTTTC. The V and J genes are TRBV4-2 and TRBJ2-6; D gene unclear. The V end lost 0 bases, the J end lost 0 bases, and 6 bases lay between the germline ends. CDR3 length equals 16 residues. The germline V gene has CDR1 LGHNA and CDR2 YNFKEQ.

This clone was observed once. The CDR3 coding sequence is TGTGCCAGCAGCCCCGGGGAGAACACTGAAGCTTTCTTT. It translates to CASSPGENTEAFF. The V call is TRBV7-9, the J call TRBJ1-1; D is unresolved. From germline, CDR1 is SEHNR and CDR2 FQNEAQ (reference sequence). The CDR3 contains 13 residues. V dropped 5 bases and J dropped 1 base, with 8 bases sitting between them. The variable domain in full, completed from reference TRBV7-9 and TRBJ1-1, reads DTGVSQNPRHKITKRGQNVTFRCDPISEHNRLYWYRQTLGQGPEFLTYFQNEAQLEKSRLLSDRFSAERPKGSFSTLEIQRTEQGDSAMYLCASSPGENTEAFFGQGTRLTVV.

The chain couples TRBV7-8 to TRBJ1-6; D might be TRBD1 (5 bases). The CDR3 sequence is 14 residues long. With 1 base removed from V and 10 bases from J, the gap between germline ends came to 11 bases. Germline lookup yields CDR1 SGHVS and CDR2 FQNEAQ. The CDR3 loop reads CASSLEPGSSPLHF. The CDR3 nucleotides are TGTGCCAGCAGCTTAGAGCCAGGGAGCTCACCCCTCCACTTT.

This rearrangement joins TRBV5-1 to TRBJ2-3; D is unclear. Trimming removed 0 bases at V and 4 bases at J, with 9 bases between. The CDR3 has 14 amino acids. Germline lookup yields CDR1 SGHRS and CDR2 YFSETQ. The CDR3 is CASSLAAHADTQYF. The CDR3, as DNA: TGCGCCAGCAGCTTGGCGGCCCACGCAGATACGCAGTATTTT.

DNA for the CDR3: TGTGCCAGCACCAATACAGCATATGGCTACACCTTC. Protein: CASTNTAYGYTF. The chain carries TRBV11-2 and TRBJ1-2; D is ambiguous. V lost 7 bases, J lost 5 bases, and 11 bases lay in between. The CDR3 totals 12 residues. Germline V gives CDR1 SGHAT, CDR2 FQNNGV.

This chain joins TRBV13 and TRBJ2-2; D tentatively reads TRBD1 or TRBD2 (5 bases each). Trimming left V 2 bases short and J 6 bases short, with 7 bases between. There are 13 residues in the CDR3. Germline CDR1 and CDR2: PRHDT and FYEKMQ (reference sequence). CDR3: CASSLLGAGELFF. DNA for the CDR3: TGTGCCAGCAGCTTATTGGGGGCCGGGGAGCTGTTTTTT.

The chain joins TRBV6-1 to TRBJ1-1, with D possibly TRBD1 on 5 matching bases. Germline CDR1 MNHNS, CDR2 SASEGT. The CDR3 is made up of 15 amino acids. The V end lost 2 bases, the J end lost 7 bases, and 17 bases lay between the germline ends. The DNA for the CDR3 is TGTGCCAGCAGTGAATCTATGCAGGGTTTCAGTGAAGCTTTCTTT. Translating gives CASSESMQGFSEAFF.

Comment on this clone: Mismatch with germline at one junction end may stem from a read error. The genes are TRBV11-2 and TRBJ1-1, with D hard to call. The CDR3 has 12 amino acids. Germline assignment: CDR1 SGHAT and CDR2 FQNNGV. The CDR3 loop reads CASSIDQVVAFF. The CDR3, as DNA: TGTGCCAGCAGCATAGACCAGGTGGTAGCTTTCTTT.

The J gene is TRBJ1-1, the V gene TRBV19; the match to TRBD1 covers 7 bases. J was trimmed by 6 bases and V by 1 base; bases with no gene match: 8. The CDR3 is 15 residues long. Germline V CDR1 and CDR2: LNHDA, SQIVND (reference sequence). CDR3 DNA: TGTGCCAGTAGTATAGGCCCTCGGACAGGTTCTGAAGCTTTCTTT. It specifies CASSIGPRTGSEAFF.

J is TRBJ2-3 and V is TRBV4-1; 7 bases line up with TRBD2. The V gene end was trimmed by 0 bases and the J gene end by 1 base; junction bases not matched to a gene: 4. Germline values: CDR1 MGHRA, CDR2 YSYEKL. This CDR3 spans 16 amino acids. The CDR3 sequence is CASSQDWAGGTDTQYF. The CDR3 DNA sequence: TGCGCCAGCAGCCAAGATTGGGCGGGGGGCACAGATACGCAGTATTTT.

Here the CDR3 reads CASSLATGGSPGELFF. The CDR3 nucleotides are TGTGCCAGCAGCTTAGCGACAGGGGGTAGTCCTGGGGAGCTGTTTTTT. The chain joins TRBV11-2 to TRBJ2-2, with 9 positions matching TRBD1. This CDR3 region has 16 residues. Trimming took 1 base from V and 8 from J; bases not matched to a gene: 8. CDR1 and CDR2 from the germline V gene are SGHAT and FQNNGV.

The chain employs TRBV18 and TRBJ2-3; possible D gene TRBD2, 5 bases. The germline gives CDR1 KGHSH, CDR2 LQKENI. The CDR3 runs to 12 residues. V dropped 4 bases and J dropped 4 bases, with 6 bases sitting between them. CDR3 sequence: CASSRRADTQYF. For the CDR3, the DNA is TGTGCCAGCTCACGGCGGGCAGATACGCAGTATTTT.

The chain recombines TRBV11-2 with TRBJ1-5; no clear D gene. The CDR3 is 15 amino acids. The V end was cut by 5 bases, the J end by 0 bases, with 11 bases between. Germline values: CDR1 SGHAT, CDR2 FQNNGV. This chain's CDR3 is CASSATGYSNQPQHF. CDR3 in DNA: TGTGCCAGCAGCGCAACCGGTTATAGCAATCAGCCCCAGCATTTT.

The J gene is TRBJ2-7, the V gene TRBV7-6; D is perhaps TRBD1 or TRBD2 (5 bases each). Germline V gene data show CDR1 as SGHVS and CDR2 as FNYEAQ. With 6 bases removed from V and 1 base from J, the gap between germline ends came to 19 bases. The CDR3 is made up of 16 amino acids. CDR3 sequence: CASSYLGQRKSYEQYF. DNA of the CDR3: TGTGCCAGCAGTTATTTGGGGCAGCGGAAGTCCTACGAGCAGTACTTC.

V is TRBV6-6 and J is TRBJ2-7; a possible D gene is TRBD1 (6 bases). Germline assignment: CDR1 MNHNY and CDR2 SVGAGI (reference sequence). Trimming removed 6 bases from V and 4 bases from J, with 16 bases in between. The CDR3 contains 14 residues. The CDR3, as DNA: TGTGCCAGCAGCGTAGGGGGAATTGGTTACGAGCAGTACTTC. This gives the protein CASSVGGIGYEQYF.

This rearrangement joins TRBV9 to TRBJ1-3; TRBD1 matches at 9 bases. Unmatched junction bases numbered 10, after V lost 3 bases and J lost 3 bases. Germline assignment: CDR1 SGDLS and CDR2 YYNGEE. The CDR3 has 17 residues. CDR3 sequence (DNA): TGTGCCAGCAGCGCGACCTACAGGGGGCAACATGGAAACACCATATATTTT. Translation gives CASSATYRGQHGNTIYF.

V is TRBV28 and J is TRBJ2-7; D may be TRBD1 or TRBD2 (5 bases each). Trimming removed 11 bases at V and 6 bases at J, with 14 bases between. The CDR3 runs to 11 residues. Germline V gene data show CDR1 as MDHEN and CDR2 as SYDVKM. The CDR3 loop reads CAAEGSGEQYF. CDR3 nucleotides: TGTGCCGCCGAGGGGTCTGGCGAGCAGTACTTC.

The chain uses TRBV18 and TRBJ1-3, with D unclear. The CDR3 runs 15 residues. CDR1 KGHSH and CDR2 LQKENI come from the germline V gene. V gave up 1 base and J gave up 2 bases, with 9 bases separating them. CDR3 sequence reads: CASSPRFDTGNTIYF. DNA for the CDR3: TGTGCCAGCTCACCACGGTTTGACACTGGAAACACCATATATTTT.

The CDR3: CASSLTAGVRGGTQYF. CDR3 nucleotides: TGTGCCAGCAGCTTAACAGCGGGAGTTCGGGGGGGTACGCAGTATTTT. The V call is TRBV11-2, the J call TRBJ2-3; TRBD2 matches 8 bases. The CDR3 sequence is 16 residues long. From germline, CDR1 is SGHAT and CDR2 FQNNGV. The V and J ends lost 2 bases and 8 bases, in that order; junction bases with no gene match: 12.